The 27 T cell receptor beta chains given below trace back to one sample, sequenced in a study of blood T cell repertoires in COVID-19. Profiling relied on immunoSEQ multiplex PCR, and the TCRdb table lists in-frame clones only, not all of them. The table includes some 150,000 clones, around 80% detected once. The sequenced sample consisted of peripheral blood. These receptor sequences come from a man in his 60s with acute or convalescent COVID-19.

The rearrangement joins TRBV6-5 to TRBJ1-2; D possibly corresponds to TRBD1 (5 bases). Trimming took 7 bases from V and 8 from J, leaving 17 bases between them. CDR3 length: 13 residues. The germline CDR1 and CDR2 sequences are MNHEY and SVGAGI. CDR3 DNA sequence: TGTGCCAGCACCACCCGGGACGGGAGGGGCTACACCTTC. This codes for CASTTRDGRGYTF.

This rearrangement joins TRBV28 to TRBJ2-7; 7 nucleotides align to TRBD2. The V gene's germline CDR1 is MDHEN and CDR2 SYDVKM. This CDR3 contains 14 residues. With 4 bases clipped from V and 0 bases from J, the junction kept 3 bases outside the gene matches. This CDR3 reads CASSWGGSSYEQYF. DNA of the CDR3: TGTGCCAGCAGTTGGGGAGGGTCCTCCTACGAGCAGTACTTC.

V is TRBV6-2 or TRBV6-3 and J is TRBJ1-2, with 7 bases aligning to TRBD1. Germline-derived CDR1 and CDR2 are MNHEY and SVGEGT. After removal of 5 bases from V and 8 bases from J, the junction contained 11 bases not matched to a gene. This CDR3 region has 14 residues. Here the CDR3 DNA reads TGTGCCAGCAGTCGACCGACAGGGAAGGGCGGCTACACCTTC. Amino acid sequence: CASSRPTGKGGYTF.

The chain is built from TRBV9 and TRBJ2-1, with D possibly TRBD2 on 5 matching bases. The CDR3 length is 13 residues. The V gene lost 4 bases and the J gene lost 6 bases, with 11 bases spanning the gap. Germline V gene lookup returns CDR1 SGDLS and CDR2 YYNGEE. CDR3 DNA sequence: TGTGCCAGCAGCCCGATACTAGGCAATGAGCAGTTCTTC. As protein: CASSPILGNEQFF.

CDR3 sequence reads: CATSEGSSYNEQFF. CDR3 in DNA: TGTGCCACCAGTGAGGGGAGCTCCTACAATGAGCAGTTCTTC. The V gene is TRBV24-1, the J gene TRBJ2-1; TRBD2 is a possible D gene (5 bases). Per the germline V gene, CDR1 is KGHDR and CDR2 is SFDVKD. The CDR3 consists of 14 residues. V lost 4 bases and J lost 0, with 6 bases in between.

The chain is built from TRBV4-3 and TRBJ1-1; D gene ambiguous. The V and J ends lost 0 bases and 3 bases respectively, with 14 bases between them. In germline, CDR1 is LGHNA, CDR2 YSLEER. The length of the CDR3 is 16 residues. The chain's CDR3 is CASSQDPVRVDTEAFF. Here the CDR3 DNA reads TGCGCCAGCAGCCAAGACCCCGTGAGGGTGGACACTGAAGCTTTCTTT.

Details on this clone: The junction and the germline gene differ at one end; a read error may be behind it. The rearrangement links TRBV19 to TRBJ1-5, with D possibly being TRBD1 (6 bases). The CDR3 sequence is 16 residues long. Germline CDR1 reads LNHDA; CDR2 reads SQIVND (reference sequence). The CDR3 loop reads CASSIDPWGGNQPQHF. The CDR3 bases are TGTGCCAGTAGTATAGATCCATGGGGGGGCAACCAGCCCCAGCATTTT. The variable domain in full, with the rest retrieved from reference TRBV19 and TRBJ1-5, is DGGITQSPKYLFRKEGQNVTLSCEQNLNHDAMYWYRQDPGQGLRLIYYSQIVNDFQKGDIAEGYSVSREKKESFPLTVTSAQKNPTAFYLCASSIDPWGGNQPQHFGDGTRLSIL.

J is TRBJ1-2 and V is TRBV28; TRBD1 matches 9 bases. The CDR3 runs 14 residues. Trimming took 5 bases from V and 4 from J; bases not matched to a gene: 5. Germline loops: CDR1 MDHEN, CDR2 SYDVKM. The DNA for the CDR3 is TGTGCCAGCAGTCCGATGGGACAGGGCTATGGCTACACCTTC. The encoded protein is CASSPMGQGYGYTF.

The genes are TRBV2 and TRBJ2-3; 9 nucleotides match TRBD1. With 10 bases clipped from V and 0 bases from J, the junction kept 11 bases outside the gene matches. Germline V CDR1 and CDR2: SNHLY, FYNNEI. The CDR3 consists of 16 residues. The CDR3 nucleotides are TGTGCCAACAAGGACAGGGGAACAACGAGCACAGATACGCAGTATTTT. It is translated as CANKDRGTTSTDTQYF. Full variable domain (remainder filled in from reference TRBV2 and TRBJ2-3): EPEVTQTPSHQVTQMGQEVILRCVPISNHLYFYWYRQILGQKVEFLVSFYNNEISEKSEIFDDQFSVERPDGSNFTLKIRSTKLEDSAMYFCANKDRGTTSTDTQYFGPGTRLTVL.

The gene calls are TRBV6-6 and TRBJ2-2; TRBD2 matches at 9 bases. Trimming took 2 bases from V and 5 from J; bases not matched to a gene: 6. In germline, CDR1 is MNHNY, CDR2 SVGAGI (reference sequence). The CDR3 covers 16 residues. The CDR3 is CASSYVAGGLTGELFF. CDR3 DNA sequence: TGTGCCAGCAGTTACGTTGCGGGGGGGCTTACCGGGGAGCTGTTTTTT.

V usage is TRBV5-1 and J usage is TRBJ2-7; 8 bases fit TRBD1. Germline trimming cut 5 bases from V and 5 bases from J; bases unmatched to any gene: 9. Germline CDR1 reads SGHRS; CDR2 reads YFSETQ. The CDR3 covers 14 residues. CDR3 sequence (DNA): TGCGCCAGCAGTCCGACAGGGGTAAAGAACGAGCAGTACTTC. The encoded protein is CASSPTGVKNEQYF.

The V call is TRBV10-3, the J call TRBJ1-1; D is perhaps TRBD1 (5 bases). V shed 2 bases and J shed 0 bases, with 10 bases lying between them. Looked up from germline, CDR1 is ENHRY and CDR2 is SYGVKD. This CDR3 spans 15 amino acids. CDR3 sequence (DNA): TGTGCCATCAGTGAGGGACAAAGAATGAACACTGAAGCTTTCTTT. Translation gives CAISEGQRMNTEAFF.

This chain joins TRBV9 and TRBJ1-1, with D possibly TRBD1 on 6 matching bases. The CDR3 is made up of 14 amino acids. Trimming stripped 0 bases from V and 4 bases from J, with 10 bases between. Germline V CDR1 and CDR2: SGDLS, YYNGEE. The CDR3 protein is CASSVEQGVTEAFF. Written as DNA, the CDR3 is TGTGCCAGCAGCGTAGAACAGGGCGTCACTGAAGCTTTCTTT. Full variable domain (missing parts from reference TRBV9 and TRBJ1-1): DSGVTQTPKHLITATGQRVTLRCSPRSGDLSVYWYQQSLDQGLQFLIQYYNGEERAKGNILERFSAQQFPDLHSELNLSSLELGDSALYFCASSVEQGVTEAFFGQGTRLTVV.

The chain links TRBV11-2 to TRBJ2-3; D perhaps matches TRBD2 (7 bases). The CDR3 is made up of 17 amino acids. V lost 5 bases and J 2 bases, leaving 20 bases between the germline ends. Germline CDR1 and CDR2: SGHAT and FQNNGV. This chain's CDR3 is CASSRRGGGALTDTQYF. CDR3 DNA sequence: TGTGCCAGCAGCCGGAGGGGAGGGGGGGCCCTCACAGATACGCAGTATTTT.

The chain links TRBV29-1 to TRBJ1-1; D is uncertain. CDR1 SQVTM and CDR2 ANQGSEA come from the germline V gene. This CDR3 has 14 amino acids. Trimming took off 3 bases at V and 10 bases at J, with 21 bases between the two ends. The CDR3: CSVEGGGNGIGAFF. The DNA for the CDR3 is TGCAGCGTTGAGGGAGGAGGGAATGGAATCGGAGCTTTCTTT.

The CDR3 spells CASRPWGEASGELFF. CDR3 nucleotide sequence: TGTGCCAGCAGGCCTTGGGGGGAGGCCAGCGGGGAGCTGTTTTTT. The chain carries TRBV6-5 and TRBJ2-2, with a tentative D call TRBD2 (6 bases). Germline assignment: CDR1 MNHEY and CDR2 SVGAGI. Trimming stripped 6 bases from V and 7 bases from J, with 18 bases between. This CDR3 contains 15 residues.

This chain joins TRBV6-4 and TRBJ2-2, with TRBD2 identical over 7 bases. The CDR3 spans 13 residues. The V and J ends lost 6 bases and 7 bases, in that order; junction bases with no gene match: 5. Germline CDR1 reads MRHNA; CDR2 reads SNTAGT. The chain's CDR3 is CASRAGDVGELFF. DNA for the CDR3: TGTGCCAGCAGGGCGGGAGATGTCGGGGAGCTGTTTTTT.

This chain connects TRBV5-1 to TRBJ2-5; D may be TRBD2 (6 bases). The ends were cut back, 4 bases at V and 5 bases at J, with 18 bases in the middle. CDR3 length: 15 amino acids. CDR1 SGHRS and CDR2 YFSETQ come from the germline V gene. CDR3 sequence: CASSAVEGGQETQYF. CDR3 bases: TGCGCCAGCAGCGCCGTGGAGGGCGGGCAGGAGACCCAGTACTTC.

The chain carries TRBV30 and TRBJ2-7; 9 bases match TRBD1. The ends lost 3 bases at V and 3 bases at J; junction bases unmatched: 6. CDR3 length: 14 residues. Germline values: CDR1 GTSNPN, CDR2 SVGIG (reference sequence). CDR3 amino acids: CAWRGQGRLYEQYF. In DNA, the CDR3 is TGTGCCTGGAGGGGACAGGGAAGACTCTACGAGCAGTACTTC.

This chain links TRBV6-6 with TRBJ2-6; 9 nucleotides match TRBD1. J gave up 0 bases and V 5 bases, and 5 bases lay outside the gene matches. The CDR3 has 17 residues. Germline V gives CDR1 MNHNY, CDR2 SVGAGI (reference sequence). The CDR3 coding sequence is TGTGCCAGCAGTCCCGGGACAGGGTTCTCTGGGGCCAACGTCCTGACTTTC. Translating it yields CASSPGTGFSGANVLTF.

The V gene is TRBV6-1, the J gene TRBJ2-1; D possibly corresponds to TRBD1 (6 bases). V gave up 2 bases and J gave up 7 bases, with 15 bases separating them. The CDR3 extends over 15 amino acids. CDR1 is MNHNS, CDR2 SASEGT, per germline. CDR3 bases: TGTGCCAGCAGTGAACCTTCGACAGGTTCAAATGAGCAGTTCTTC. Protein product: CASSEPSTGSNEQFF.

CDR3: CASSSGLAGFNEQFF. CDR3 bases: TGTGCCAGCAGCTCGGGACTAGCGGGATTCAATGAGCAGTTCTTC. V and J are TRBV7-3 and TRBJ2-1; TRBD2 matches at 13 bases. V was clipped by 4 bases and J by 6 bases; unmatched bases: 3. Germline V CDR1 and CDR2: SGHTA, FQGTGA. CDR3 size: 15 residues.

Here the CDR3 DNA reads TGTGCCAGCAGCTTAGATCTCGCCGGCACTGAAGCTTTCTTT. Protein product: CASSLDLAGTEAFF. This sequence joins TRBV7-9 and TRBJ1-1; no clear D gene. The V end was cut by 1 base, the J end by 4 bases, with 10 bases between. Germline V gene data show CDR1 as SEHNR and CDR2 as FQNEAQ (reference sequence). The CDR3 totals 14 residues.

This chain links TRBV12-3 or TRBV12-4 with TRBJ1-5; 7 nucleotides match TRBD1. There are 12 residues in the CDR3. V lost 8 bases and J lost 4; bases outside the gene matches: 2. The CDR3 nucleotides read TGTGCCAGCGGGACAGAAAATCAGCCCCAGCATTTT. Translating gives CASGTENQPQHF.

This chain joins TRBV6-2 or TRBV6-3 and TRBJ2-7; 8 positions agree with TRBD2. With V trimmed by 2 bases and J by 2 bases, 5 bases remained unmatched. Germline-derived CDR1 and CDR2 are MNHEY and SVGEGT. The CDR3 spans 15 residues. The CDR3 here is CASSYPGGVTYEQYF. CDR3 bases: TGTGCCAGCAGTTACCCCGGGGGGGTGACCTACGAGCAGTACTTC.

The gene calls are TRBV4-3 and TRBJ2-2; 15 positions agree with TRBD2. Germline CDR1 is LGHNA and CDR2 is YSLEER. CDR3 length: 17 residues. V dropped 7 bases and J dropped 3; count of bases not matched to a gene: 6. CDR3: CASTPGLAGGHTGELFF. The DNA for the CDR3 is TGCGCCAGCACACCGGGACTAGCGGGGGGACACACCGGGGAGCTGTTTTTT.

The chain joins TRBV7-2 to TRBJ1-4; the D is unclear. Trimming cost V 0 bases and J 4 bases, with 9 bases left between them. The CDR3 is 15 residues long. Germline-derived CDR1 and CDR2 are SGHTA and FQGNSA. The CDR3 sequence: CASSLAMKSNEKLFF. The CDR3 nucleotides read TGTGCCAGCAGCTTAGCGATGAAGAGTAATGAAAAACTGTTTTTT. The variable domain in full, completed from reference TRBV7-2 and TRBJ1-4, reads GAGVSQSPSNKVTEKGKDVELRCDPISGHTALYWYRQSLGQGLEFLIYFQGNSAPDKSGLPSDRFSAERTGGSVSTLTIQRTQQEDSAVYLCASSLAMKSNEKLFFGSGTQLSVL.